Each of the 30 T cell receptor beta chains below was sequenced from the same sample in a study of blood T cell repertoires in COVID-19. Libraries were prepared by immunoSEQ multiplex PCR; TCRdb keeps only in-frame clonotypes and omits some of them. The top ten hold 1.6% of the sample, which has over 130,000 clones, approximately 84% seen once. The specimen sequenced was PBMCs or T cells enriched from blood (not recorded which). These receptors were collected from a woman aged 18 to 35 who had been exposed to COVID-19.

CDR3 DNA sequence: TGCGCCAGCAGCCAAGATGGGATTAGCGATTATTCGAATGAGCAGTTCTTC. It translates to CASSQDGISDYSNEQFF. The gene calls are TRBV4-3 and TRBJ2-1; D is possibly TRBD2 (5 bases). This CDR3 has 17 residues. Per germline, CDR1 LGHNA and CDR2 YSLEER. The V gene lost 0 bases and the J gene lost 7 bases, with 19 bases spanning the gap.

V usage is TRBV11-2 and J usage is TRBJ1-5; D not resolved. Per germline, CDR1 SGHAT and CDR2 FQNNGV. The CDR3 sequence is 13 residues long. V gave up 5 bases and J gave up 5 bases, with 10 bases separating them. The CDR3 DNA reads as TGTGCCAGCAGCCGGGGAGAATATCAGCCCCAGCATTTT. As protein: CASSRGEYQPQHF.

The rearrangement joins TRBV24-1 to TRBJ1-1; D gene ambiguous. Trimming stripped 3 bases from V and 1 base from J, with 5 bases between. The CDR3 totals 13 residues. In germline, CDR1 is KGHDR, CDR2 SFDVKD. The CDR3 sequence: CATSDAGNTEAFF. Written as DNA, the CDR3 is TGTGCCACCAGTGATGCCGGGAACACTGAAGCTTTCTTT.

V gene TRBV5-1 combines with J gene TRBJ2-1; 12 positions agree with TRBD2. V was clipped by 0 bases and J by 6 bases; unmatched bases: 4. Looked up from germline, CDR1 is SGHRS and CDR2 is YFSETQ. The CDR3 is 16 amino acids. The CDR3 nucleotides read TGCGCCAGCAGCTTGGGCGTGACTAGCGGGAGCAATGAGCAGTTCTTC. The encoded protein is CASSLGVTSGSNEQFF.

The chain joins TRBV18 to TRBJ1-5; 9 bases line up with TRBD1. Germline V gives CDR1 KGHSH, CDR2 LQKENI. The CDR3 spans 23 residues. Trimming cost V 2 bases and J 4 bases; bases outside gene matches: 27. CDR3 region: CASSPTRGEQGAPRLFGNQPQHF. CDR3 in DNA: TGTGCCAGCTCACCAACAAGGGGTGAACAGGGGGCACCGAGATTATTCGGTAATCAGCCCCAGCATTTT. The whole variable domain, remainder taken from reference TRBV18 and TRBJ1-5, is NAGVMQNPRHLVRRRGQEARLRCSPMKGHSHVYWYRQLPEEGLKFMVYLQKENIIDESGMPKERFSAEFPKEGPSILRIQQVVRGDSAAYFCASSPTRGEQGAPRLFGNQPQHFGDGTRLSIL.

V and J are TRBV27 and TRBJ2-3; 12 bases agree with TRBD2. Germline values: CDR1 MNHEY, CDR2 SMNVEV (reference sequence). After removal of 6 bases from V and 5 bases from J, the junction contained 3 bases not matched to a gene. This CDR3 contains 14 residues. CDR3 nucleotides: TGTGCCAGCAGACTAGCGGGAGGATTAGATACGCAGTATTTT. It codes for CASRLAGGLDTQYF.

CDR3: CASSHQGSTEAFF. In DNA, the CDR3 is TGTGCCAGCAGCCATCAGGGGTCCACTGAAGCTTTCTTT. V is TRBV3-1 (or the pseudogene TRBV3-2) and J is TRBJ1-1, with D possibly being TRBD1 (6 bases). V was trimmed by 3 bases and J by 4 bases, leaving 9 bases between them. The CDR3 runs 13 residues. Germline-derived CDR1 and CDR2 are LGHDT and YNNKEL (reference sequence).

V gene TRBV2 combines with J gene TRBJ2-3; tentative D call: TRBD2 (6 bases). The CDR3 has 14 residues. Trimming took off 10 bases at V and 2 bases at J, with 16 bases between the two ends. Germline assignment: CDR1 SNHLY and CDR2 FYNNEI. The CDR3 region has the DNA TGTGCCACCGGGGACGGGAGAACCACAGATACGCAGTATTTT. Translating it yields CATGDGRTTDTQYF. Full variable domain (rest looked up from reference TRBV2 and TRBJ2-3): EPEVTQTPSHQVTQMGQEVILRCVPISNHLYFYWYRQILGQKVEFLVSFYNNEISEKSEIFDDQFSVERPDGSNFTLKIRSTKLEDSAMYFCATGDGRTTDTQYFGPGTRLTVL.

The V gene is TRBV4-3, the J gene TRBJ2-7; 10 bases match TRBD1. The CDR3 totals 14 residues. V was clipped by 1 base and J by 4 bases; unmatched bases: 1. Looked up from germline, CDR1 is LGHNA and CDR2 is YSLEER. The CDR3 DNA is TGCGCCAGCAGCCAAGGGGACAGGGGTTACGAGCAGTACTTC. This encodes CASSQGDRGYEQYF.

V and J are TRBV4-1 and TRBJ2-7, with a weak D call TRBD1 (5 bases). V dropped 3 bases and J dropped 3 bases, with 9 bases sitting between them. The CDR3 loop spans 13 amino acids. The germline V gene encodes CDR1 MGHRA and CDR2 YSYEKL. Here the CDR3 reads CASSHNTGYEQYF. The CDR3 DNA reads TGCGCCAGCAGCCATAATACAGGCTACGAGCAGTACTTC.

The chain employs TRBV19 and TRBJ1-2; the D gene is possibly TRBD1 (5 bases). The germline gives CDR1 LNHDA, CDR2 SQIVND (reference sequence). The ends were cut back, 3 bases at V and 5 bases at J, with 13 bases in the middle. This CDR3 has 14 amino acids. The CDR3: CASSIRGTRYGYTF. The CDR3 DNA reads as TGTGCCAGTAGTATTAGAGGGACTAGGTATGGCTACACCTTC.

The gene calls are TRBV2 and TRBJ2-3, with TRBD1 identical over 7 bases. The CDR3 is 12 amino acids. With 6 bases clipped from V and 5 bases from J, the junction kept 2 bases outside the gene matches. Germline V lookup: CDR1 SNHLY, CDR2 FYNNEI. The CDR3 sequence: CASSGTVDTQYF. Here the CDR3 DNA reads TGTGCCAGCAGCGGGACAGTAGATACGCAGTATTTT. The full variable domain, with the rest looked up from reference TRBV2 and TRBJ2-3, is EPEVTQTPSHQVTQMGQEVILRCVPISNHLYFYWYRQILGQKVEFLVSFYNNEISEKSEIFDDQFSVERPDGSNFTLKIRSTKLEDSAMYFCASSGTVDTQYFGPGTRLTVL.

The chain employs TRBV5-3 and TRBJ1-5; 7 bases align to TRBD1. TRBV5-3 counts as an open reading frame of uncertain function. This CDR3 is 16 amino acids long. The V and J ends lost 0 bases and 4 bases, in that order; junction bases with no gene match: 7. The CDR3 bases are TGTGCCAGAAGCTTGGGAGACAGGGATGCAAATCAGCCCCAGCATTTT. The encoded protein is CARSLGDRDANQPQHF.

V usage is TRBV9 and J usage is TRBJ1-2; possibly TRBD1 for D (6 bases). The CDR3 covers 15 residues. Germline-derived CDR1 and CDR2 are SGDLS and YYNGEE. V was cut by 2 bases and J by 1 base, with 12 bases left in between. The CDR3 bases are TGTGCCAGCAGCGTCGGGGACACCCTTAACTATGGCTACACCTTC. Translating it yields CASSVGDTLNYGYTF.

The V call is TRBV28, the J call TRBJ2-2, with TRBD1 matching over 8 bases. Germline V gene lookup returns CDR1 MDHEN and CDR2 SYDVKM. The V and J ends lost 3 bases and 1 base, in that order; junction bases with no gene match: 1. CDR3 length equals 15 residues. The CDR3 is CASSFGQGNTGELFF. The CDR3 DNA reads TGTGCCAGCAGTTTTGGACAGGGGAACACCGGGGAGCTGTTTTTT.

The rearrangement links TRBV5-8 to TRBJ2-1, with TRBD2 identical over 9 bases. Germline-derived CDR1 and CDR2 are SGHTS and YDEGEE. This CDR3 is 15 amino acids long. V was clipped by 0 bases and J by 2 bases; unmatched bases: 0. The CDR3 sequence: CASSLGTSAYNEQFF. CDR3 nucleotide sequence: TGTGCCAGCAGCTTGGGGACTAGCGCCTACAATGAGCAGTTCTTC.

V usage is TRBV9 and J usage is TRBJ1-1; tentatively, D is TRBD1 (5 bases). Germline CDR1 SGDLS, CDR2 YYNGEE. The V end lost 5 bases, the J end lost 0 bases, and 8 bases lay between the germline ends. There are 13 residues in the CDR3. CDR3 coding DNA: TGTGCCAGCAGTAGACAGTTGAACACTGAAGCTTTCTTT. It codes for CASSRQLNTEAFF.

The chain links TRBV15 to TRBJ1-1; TRBD1 agrees at 10 bases. Per the germline V gene, CDR1 is LNHNV and CDR2 is YYDKDF (reference sequence). This CDR3 region has 16 residues. The V gene end was trimmed by 3 bases and the J gene end by 7 bases; junction bases not matched to a gene: 11. In DNA, the CDR3 is TGTGCCACCAGCAGCCTGGCGGGACAGGGGTATAATGAAGCTTTCTTT. Translating it yields CATSSLAGQGYNEAFF.

This clone was detected only once. The J gene is TRBJ2-5, the V gene TRBV27; the match to TRBD1 covers 8 bases. V lost 7 bases and J lost 5; bases outside the gene matches: 21. CDR3 length: 18 amino acids. Germline CDR1 and CDR2: MNHEY and SMNVEV (reference sequence). The CDR3 DNA is TGTGCCAGCACCCCATCCGACCGACAGGGGAGGAGGTGGGAGACCCAGTACTTC. Its translation is CASTPSDRQGRRWETQYF.

The chain combines TRBV28 with TRBJ2-3; the match to TRBD1 covers 8 bases. Germline CDR1 is MDHEN and CDR2 is SYDVKM. V dropped 4 bases and J dropped 2; count of bases not matched to a gene: 20. This CDR3 is built from 20 residues. The CDR3 sequence: CASSSPLTGTGFTPTDTQYF. CDR3 in DNA: TGTGCCAGCAGTTCCCCCCTCACCGGGACAGGTTTTACACCCACAGATACGCAGTATTTT.

This clone was picked up one time. The chain employs TRBV18 and TRBJ1-5; TRBD1 matches at 7 bases. Germline V gene sequence: CDR1 KGHSH, CDR2 LQKENI. The junction had 4 bases not matched to a gene; V was cut back by 3 bases and J by 8 bases. This CDR3 is 13 amino acids long. DNA for the CDR3: TGTGCCAGCTCACCGGACAGGCTAAAGCCCCAGCATTTT. Its protein is CASSPDRLKPQHF.

The count of this clone is one. The chain couples TRBV28 to TRBJ1-5; TRBD1 is a possible D gene (6 bases). V lost 8 bases, J lost 7 bases, and 21 bases lay in between. The germline CDR1 and CDR2 sequences are MDHEN and SYDVKM. The CDR3 loop spans 15 amino acids. The CDR3 here is CASYVTGLPGQPQHF. The CDR3 coding sequence is TGTGCCAGCTACGTTACAGGGCTACCTGGACAGCCCCAGCATTTT.

V and J are TRBV15 and TRBJ1-2; D gene uncertain. The V gene lost 0 bases and the J gene lost 4 bases, with 9 bases spanning the gap. This CDR3 is built from 14 residues. Germline assignment: CDR1 LNHNV and CDR2 YYDKDF (reference sequence). CDR3 DNA sequence: TGTGCCACCAGCAGAGATCGGGGTACCTATGGCTACACCTTC. Translated, it gives CATSRDRGTYGYTF.

V is TRBV3-1 (or the pseudogene TRBV3-2) and J is TRBJ1-1, with a weak D call TRBD1 (6 bases). The V gene's germline CDR1 is LGHDT and CDR2 YNNKEL (reference sequence). Trimming left V 4 bases short and J 0 bases short, with 18 bases between. The CDR3 runs to 17 residues. The CDR3 is CASSPGGPKGLNTEAFF. The CDR3, as DNA: TGTGCCAGCAGCCCGGGGGGGCCAAAGGGTCTGAACACTGAAGCTTTCTTT.

The chain joins TRBV28 to TRBJ2-1; TRBD2 aligns across 7 bases. The ends lost 5 bases at V and 7 bases at J; junction bases unmatched: 14. Germline V lookup: CDR1 MDHEN, CDR2 SYDVKM. This CDR3 comprises 16 residues. The CDR3 protein is CASSPHAGANQNEQFF. CDR3 nucleotide sequence: TGTGCCAGCAGTCCGCACGCGGGAGCGAATCAAAATGAGCAGTTCTTC.

The gene calls are TRBV3-1 (or the pseudogene TRBV3-2) and TRBJ2-1; 8 bases fit TRBD1. Per germline, CDR1 LGHDT and CDR2 YNNKEL (reference sequence). This CDR3 comprises 13 residues. J gave up 8 bases and V 5 bases, and 5 bases lay outside the gene matches. The CDR3, as DNA: TGTGCCAGCAGCAGCGCAGGGGGCTATGAGCAGTTCTTC. The encoded protein is CASSSAGGYEQFF.

The rearrangement uses TRBV15 and TRBJ2-1; D is unclear. Germline V gives CDR1 LNHNV, CDR2 YYDKDF (reference sequence). CDR3 size: 13 residues. V shed 0 bases and J shed 8 bases, with 8 bases lying between them. CDR3 DNA sequence: TGTGCCACCAGCAGAGACGTAAGAGATGAGCAGTTCTTC. Protein product: CATSRDVRDEQFF.

The chain uses TRBV7-9 and TRBJ2-7, with 9 bases aligning to TRBD2. The J segment lost 3 bases and the V segment lost 6 bases, leaving 3 bases of the junction unmatched. This CDR3 spans 13 amino acids. CDR1 and CDR2 from the germline V gene are SEHNR and FQNEAQ (reference sequence). Here the CDR3 DNA reads TGTGCCAGCAGGAATAGCGGGGGCTACGAGCAGTACTTC. It yields the protein CASRNSGGYEQYF. The full variable domain, its missing parts supplied by reference TRBV7-9 and TRBJ2-7, is DTGVSQNPRHKITKRGQNVTFRCDPISEHNRLYWYRQTLGQGPEFLTYFQNEAQLEKSRLLSDRFSAERPKGSFSTLEIQRTEQGDSAMYLCASRNSGGYEQYFGPGTRLTVT.

J is TRBJ2-7 and V is TRBV15; D is unresolved. CDR1 is LNHNV and CDR2 is YYDKDF in the germline V gene (reference sequence). The V and J ends lost 1 base and 7 bases respectively, with 17 bases between them. The CDR3 has 15 amino acids. CDR3 residues: CATSRVPTTLWEQYF. CDR3 nucleotide sequence: TGTGCCACCAGCAGAGTGCCTACCACCCTCTGGGAGCAGTACTTC.

The chain uses TRBV6-2 or TRBV6-3 and TRBJ1-5; TRBD1 matches at 9 bases. Germline CDR1 and CDR2: MNHEY and SVGEGT. Germline trimming cut 2 bases from V and 5 bases from J; bases unmatched to any gene: 7. The CDR3 loop spans 16 amino acids. This CDR3 reads CASSYAYRGLDQPQHF. CDR3 in DNA: TGTGCCAGCAGTTACGCATACAGGGGGCTCGATCAGCCCCAGCATTTT.